The 3 T cell receptor beta chains below come from one sample, sequenced in a study of T cells after yellow fever vaccination. TCRdb analysed the 5' RACE reads with MiXCR anew, one entry per CDR3 protein. The sample shows 250,000 to 400,000 distinct CDR3 sequences, over 4% of them seen only once. This material consisted of PBMCs, taken 5 days after the yellow fever booster vaccination. These receptors all stem from a man aged 18 to 35 who received the YFV17D yellow fever vaccine.

The chain couples TRBV6-5 to TRBJ2-7, with unresolved D. CDR3 length equals 14 residues. CDR1 is MNHEY, CDR2 SVGAGI, per germline. V lost 0 bases and J lost 3, with 9 bases in between. CDR3 sequence: CASSYSLGLYEQYF. In DNA, the CDR3 is TGTGCCAGCAGTTACTCCCTGGGTCTCTACGAGCAGTACTTC.

In this sample, this clonotype turned up a few times. Here the CDR3 DNA reads TGTGCCAGCAGCCAGACGACTAGCGGGGGGGCCTCTGAGCAGTTCTTC. This codes for CASSQTTSGGASEQFF. This rearrangement joins TRBV3-1 to TRBJ2-1; 14 bases match TRBD2. Germline V gene data show CDR1 as LGHDT and CDR2 as YNNKEL (reference sequence). After removal of 3 bases from V and 9 bases from J, the junction contained 7 bases not matched to a gene. The CDR3 runs 16 residues.

The rearrangement uses TRBV19 and TRBJ2-1; a weak D match, TRBD2 (7 bases). Germline V lookup: CDR1 LNHDA, CDR2 SQIVND (reference sequence). V lost 4 bases and J lost 5, with 21 bases in between. The CDR3 is made up of 17 amino acids. The CDR3 region has the DNA TGTGCCAGTAGTAGGCAGTCGGGGGGCCCTGGGGACAATGAGCAGTTCTTC. Amino acid sequence: CASSRQSGGPGDNEQFF.